This is a list of T cell receptor beta chains from one sample in a study of radiotherapy plus CTLA-4 blockade in lung cancer. Only in-frame clones appear in the TCRdb table, and some are missing; sequencing was by immunoSEQ multiplex PCR. The table shows about 88,000 clones, with around 72% occurring only once. The source material was peripheral blood, sampled from a patient treated with radiotherapy plus ipilimumab. These receptors all come from a human donor with non-small cell lung cancer that progressed on radiotherapy plus ipilimumab. Each CDR3 is given with its conserved first and last residue. The order of the fields is D gene, clone size, J gene, V gene, CDR3 DNA, CDR3 protein. D genes are given only for firm matches. A row's size may be missing; if present it is once, few, many or a size class.

NA,NA,TRBJ1-4,TRBV5-1,TGCGCCAGCAGCCCCCGCGGACAGTCCGAAAAACTGTTTTTT,CASSPRGQSEKLFF
TRBD2,NA,TRBJ2-1,TRBV5-4,TGTGCCAGCAGCACCCCACCCCTAGCGGGTGGGACCTACAATGAGCAGTTCTTC,CASSTPPLAGGTYNEQFF
NA,NA,TRBJ2-3,TRBV15,TGTGCCACCAGCAGAATCAGGACAGATACGCAGTATTTT,CATSRIRTDTQYF
NA,NA,TRBJ1-1,TRBV7-2,TGTGCCAGCAGCTTAATTGCGTACAGAGACACTGAAGCTTTCTTT,CASSLIAYRDTEAFF
NA,few,TRBJ1-2,TRBV5-8,TGTGCCAGCAGCGCCGCCGCCTATGGCTACACCTTC,CASSAAAYGYTF
NA,NA,TRBJ2-3,TRBV2,TGTGCCAGCAGTGAGGGCCGGCTCACCACAGATACGCAGTATTTT,CASSEGRLTTDTQYF
NA,NA,TRBJ2-7,TRBV10-3,TGTGCCATCAGTGATGGCAGGGTCGCCTACGAGCAGTACTTC,CAISDGRVAYEQYF
NA,few,TRBJ2-7,TRBV19,TGTGCCAGTAGTATCAACGGCTACGAGCAGTACTTC,CASSINGYEQYF
TRBD2,NA,TRBJ2-2,TRBV9,TGTGCCAGCAGCGCAGGACTAGCGGGGGGCGCTGGGCTGTTTTTT,CASSAGLAGGAGLFF
NA,NA,TRBJ2-7,TRBV19,TGTGCCAGTAGTCTGTCGGCAGGGTGGGCCTACGAGCAGTACTTC,CASSLSAGWAYEQYF
TRBD1,NA,TRBJ1-5,TRBV28,TGTGCCAGCAGTTCTACCGGGACAGCGGGGTATCAGCCCCAGCATTTT,CASSSTGTAGYQPQHF
NA,once,TRBJ2-7,TRBV2,TGTGCCAGCAGTCGTTGGGAAAATGACGAGCAGTACTTC,CASSRWENDEQYF
NA,NA,TRBJ2-5,TRBV7-3,TGTGCCAGCAGCTTATTAAGTCAAGAGACCCAGTACTTC,CASSLLSQETQYF
TRBD1,NA,TRBJ1-5,TRBV19,TGTGCCAGTAGCCCTCCTCAGGGGGAAGATAGCAATCAGCCCCAGCATTTT,CASSPPQGEDSNQPQHF
NA,NA,TRBJ2-5,TRBV5-4,TGTGCCAGCAGCTTGGAGGGGGGGGCGCGGGAGACCCAGTACTTC,CASSLEGGARETQYF
TRBD1,NA,TRBJ2-3,TRBV15,TGTGCCACCAGCCCAGGCGGCGGGACAGGGGGGAGAGATACGCAGTATTTT,CATSPGGGTGGRDTQYF
NA,NA,TRBJ2-7,TRBV27,TGTGCCAGCAGTTTCGGGGTGGAGCAGTACTTC,CASSFGVEQYF
TRBD2,NA,TRBJ2-5,TRBV10-3,TGTGCCATCAGTGAGTCGGGACTAGCGGGGGCTACCCAGTACTTC,CAISESGLAGATQYF
TRBD1,NA,TRBJ2-7,TRBV4-3,TGCGCCAGCAGCCAAGATCAGGGACAGGGCTACGAGCAGTACTTC,CASSQDQGQGYEQYF
NA,NA,TRBJ2-1,TRBV15,TGTGCCACCAGCAATCCACCAGGGGCTTACAATGAGCAGTTCTTC,CATSNPPGAYNEQFF
NA,once,TRBJ2-1,TRBV11-3,TGTGCCAGCAGCTTAGACCGGGCTTCCCATGAGCAGTTCTTC,CASSLDRASHEQFF
NA,NA,TRBJ1-1,TRBV9,TGTGCCAGCAGCGTAGGGTTTGGGAACACTGAAGCTTTCTTT,CASSVGFGNTEAFF
TRBD1,few,TRBJ2-2,TRBV28,TGTGCCAGCAGTTTATGGACAGGGACCGGGGAGCTGTTTTTT,CASSLWTGTGELFF
NA,once,TRBJ2-7,TRBV27,TGTGCCAGCAGCCCCCAAGTGGCGGGGCACGAGCAGTACTTC,CASSPQVAGHEQYF
TRBD1,NA,TRBJ2-1,TRBV19,TGTGCCAGTAGTGTCCCCCGGGACAGGGGGCGCGATGAGCAGTTCTTC,CASSVPRDRGRDEQFF
NA,NA,TRBJ2-7,TRBV29-1,TGCAGCGGGGCAAACGGGGGCTACGAGCAGTACTTC,CSGANGGYEQYF
TRBD1,NA,TRBJ2-1,TRBV6-5,TGTGCCAGCAGTTACTTCGGGACAGGGGACAATGAGCAGTTCTTC,CASSYFGTGDNEQFF
NA,NA,TRBJ1-3,TRBV4-3,TGCGCCAGCAGCCAAGCTGCGGGGACCTCTGGAAACACCATATATTTT,CASSQAAGTSGNTIYF
TRBD1,NA,TRBJ2-7,TRBV28,TGTGCCAGCAGTACAACAGGGGGCCTGTCCCTTTACGAGCAGTACTTC,CASSTTGGLSLYEQYF
NA,NA,TRBJ2-3,TRBV5-5,TGTGCCAGCAGCTTGGCTTCGCGGAGCCCAGATACGCAGTATTTT,CASSLASRSPDTQYF
NA,NA,TRBJ1-1,TRBV29-1,TGCAGCGTACCCGGAGGGACTGAAGCTTTCTTT,CSVPGGTEAFF
NA,many,TRBJ2-3,TRBV15,TGTGCCACCAGCGGCATAGCGGATACGCAGTATTTT,CATSGIADTQYF
NA,NA,TRBJ2-3,TRBV9,TGTGCCAGCAGCGTAGGAACTAGCCTAGATACGCAGTATTTT,CASSVGTSLDTQYF
NA,NA,TRBJ2-7,TRBV7-8,TGTGCCAGCAGCGTCCTACAGAGCTCCTACGAGCAGTACTTC,CASSVLQSSYEQYF
NA,NA,TRBJ1-4,TRBV5-1,TGCGCCAGCAGCATCGGCCGGGCTGAAAAACTGTTTTTT,CASSIGRAEKLFF
TRBD2,NA,TRBJ2-3,TRBV5-5,TGTGCCAGCAGCTTCCTAGCGGGACTGACAGATACGCAGTATTTT,CASSFLAGLTDTQYF
NA,NA,TRBJ2-3,TRBV10-3,TGTGCCATCAGTGACGGGGACGATACGCAGTATTTT,CAISDGDDTQYF
NA,NA,TRBJ2-1,TRBV14,TGTGCCAGCAGCCAAGTGGGAGGCGGCGTCTATGAGCAGTTCTTC,CASSQVGGGVYEQFF
TRBD2,NA,TRBJ2-7,TRBV29-1,TGCAGCGTTGTGGGGATAGCGGGCGCGAGACCCTACGAGCAGTACTTC,CSVVGIAGARPYEQYF
NA,few,TRBJ2-3,TRBV7-9,TGTGCCAGCAGCCTAAGGGTGGATACGCAGTATTTT,CASSLRVDTQYF
NA,NA,TRBJ2-7,TRBV5-1,TGCACCAGCAGCTCAGATGTGGGCTTCGAGCAGTACTTC,CTSSSDVGFEQYF
NA,NA,TRBJ1-2,TRBV28,TGTGCCAGCAGGGCCCTTCGGGGGCTACTTTATGGCTACACCTTC,CASRALRGLLYGYTF
NA,NA,TRBJ2-1,TRBV27,TGTGCCAGCAGTACCACGACTAGAATCGAGTTCTTC,CASSTTTRIEFF
TRBD2,NA,TRBJ2-1,TRBV7-7,TGTGCTAGCAGCCAAGGATTGGCACTAGCGGGGAGCAATGAGCAGTTCTTC,CASSQGLALAGSNEQFF
NA,NA,TRBJ1-2,TRBV11-1,TGTGCCAGCACCCCTGGGGGACTCTATGGCTACACCTTC,CASTPGGLYGYTF
NA,NA,TRBJ1-2,TRBV6-5,TGTGCCAGCAGTGAAATTTCGTCTAGTGGCTACACCTTC,CASSEISSSGYTF
NA,NA,TRBJ2-1,TRBV19,TGTGCCAGTAGTGCGGTGGCGGGCCCAAACTACAATGAGCAGTTCTTC,CASSAVAGPNYNEQFF
NA,once,TRBJ2-1,TRBV5-6,TGTGCCAGCAGCTTGGGAGGCGAGCAGTTCTTC,CASSLGGEQFF
TRBD1,NA,TRBJ2-4,TRBV6-1,TGTGCCAGCAGTCCACAGGGGGGCAAAAACATTCAGTACTTC,CASSPQGGKNIQYF